One T cell receptor beta chain is described in this entry. Its specificity is not known. This record comes from a study of molecular identifiers for immune sequencing clone quantification. Points from the study as a whole: Clones carrying above 20 RNA copies accounted for over 99% of effector molecules, under 1% in naive cells.

TCRdb re-analysed the PCR reads in MiXCR, keeping a single row per CDR3 protein. The table has under 350,000 distinct CDR3 sequences, roughly a quarter seen once. Input for naive CD8 libraries was roughly 20,000 to 1,000,000 sorted cells; the RNA fraction used was 10%, 30% or 50%. CDR1 is MNHNY and CDR2 is SVGAGI in the germline V gene (reference sequence). V lost 5 bases, J lost 3 bases, and 19 bases lay in between. CDR3 size: 16 residues. This rearrangement joins TRBV6-6 to TRBJ1-2; D call uncertain. The sequence was collected from a human donor in good health. Some libraries in this study had Jurkat cell RNA spiked in. The specimen was naive CD8+ T cells from blood, with Jurkat cell RNA spiked in. Documented subset: FACS-sorted CD8+CD4-CCR7+CD45RA+ naive T cells. This CDR3 is CASSQTRTPGDYGYTF. The CDR3 DNA reads TGTGCCAGCAGTCAAACCCGGACTCCCGGCGACTATGGCTACACCTTC.